Listed below are T cell receptor beta chains from one sample, sequenced in a study of T cell changes during pregnancy in multiple sclerosis. TCRdb's copy holds only in-frame clones and misses some; the assay was immunoSEQ multiplex PCR. The profile covers approximately 62,000 clones, with just over 90% appearing a single time and about 4% taken by the ten largest. The sequencing used CD8+ T cells from peripheral blood mononuclear cells, collected in the second trimester of pregnancy. The receptors come from a female donor with multiple sclerosis, enrolled in a pregnancy study. CDR3s include the opening cysteine and the closing phenylalanine or tryptophan. The order of the fields is CDR3 protein, CDR3 DNA, clone size, D gene, V gene, J gene. D genes are given only for firm matches. Clone size is stated in some rows and not others, as once, few, many or a class when expanded.

CDR3 protein: CASSFQGSYNEQFF; CDR3 DNA: TGTGCCAGCAGTTTTCAGGGTTCCTACAATGAGCAGTTCTTC; clone size: -; D gene: -; V gene: TRBV27; J gene: TRBJ2-1
CDR3 protein: CASSVNGGGRPQHF; CDR3 DNA: TGTGCCAGCAGCGTAAATGGAGGGGGCCGGCCCCAGCATTTT; clone size: -; D gene: TRBD1; V gene: TRBV9; J gene: TRBJ1-5
CDR3 protein: CASSEGTGFTEAFF; CDR3 DNA: TGTGCCAGTAGTGAGGGGACAGGGTTCACTGAAGCTTTCTTT; clone size: -; D gene: TRBD1; V gene: TRBV19; J gene: TRBJ1-1
CDR3 protein: CASSPKRGSSYNEQFF; CDR3 DNA: TGTGCCAGCAGCCCCAAGCGGGGGAGCTCCTACAATGAGCAGTTCTTC; clone size: -; D gene: TRBD2; V gene: TRBV7-9; J gene: TRBJ2-1
CDR3 protein: CASSLWTEETQYF; CDR3 DNA: TGTGCCAGTAGTTTATGGACAGAGGAGACCCAGTACTTC; clone size: -; D gene: -; V gene: TRBV19; J gene: TRBJ2-5
CDR3 protein: CASSQPRGQEIPEAFF; CDR3 DNA: TGCGCCAGCAGCCAACCTAGGGGACAGGAGATCCCTGAAGCTTTCTTT; clone size: -; D gene: TRBD1; V gene: TRBV4-1; J gene: TRBJ1-1
CDR3 protein: CASSPTANYGYTF; CDR3 DNA: TGTGCCAGCAGCCCGACAGCTAACTATGGCTACACCTTC; clone size: -; D gene: -; V gene: TRBV27; J gene: TRBJ1-2
CDR3 protein: CASLATNEKLFF; CDR3 DNA: TGTGCCAGCCTTGCAACTAATGAAAAACTGTTTTTT; clone size: few; D gene: -; V gene: TRBV19; J gene: TRBJ1-4
CDR3 protein: CASSTGVTDGYTF; CDR3 DNA: TGTGCCAGCAGTACAGGGGTAACGGATGGCTACACCTTC; clone size: once; D gene: TRBD1; V gene: TRBV27; J gene: TRBJ1-2
CDR3 protein: CASSPWTGSYEQYF; CDR3 DNA: TGTGCCAGCAGTCCGTGGACAGGGTCCTACGAGCAGTACTTC; clone size: -; D gene: TRBD1; V gene: TRBV27; J gene: TRBJ2-7
CDR3 protein: CSAGLAGGNEQFF; CDR3 DNA: TGCAGCGCAGGACTAGCGGGAGGGAATGAGCAGTTCTTC; clone size: -; D gene: TRBD2; V gene: TRBV29-1; J gene: TRBJ2-1
CDR3 protein: CASSPRDTSYNEQFF; CDR3 DNA: TGTGCCAGCAGTCCCAGGGATACCTCCTACAATGAGCAGTTCTTC; clone size: -; D gene: -; V gene: TRBV27; J gene: TRBJ2-1
CDR3 protein: CASSLSPHYEQYF; CDR3 DNA: TGTGCCAGCAGTCTATCCCCCCACTACGAGCAGTACTTC; clone size: -; D gene: -; V gene: TRBV27; J gene: TRBJ2-7
CDR3 protein: CASSPDSLNTEAFF; CDR3 DNA: TGTGCCAGCAGCCCGGACAGCCTTAACACTGAAGCTTTCTTT; clone size: once; D gene: -; V gene: TRBV5-5; J gene: TRBJ1-1
CDR3 protein: CASSPRDSDYGYTF; CDR3 DNA: TGCGCCAGCAGCCCCCGCGACAGTGACTATGGCTACACCTTC; clone size: once; D gene: -; V gene: TRBV4-1; J gene: TRBJ1-2
CDR3 protein: CASSPGLAADTQYF; CDR3 DNA: TGTGCCAGCAGTCCTGGGCTAGCGGCAGATACGCAGTATTTT; clone size: -; D gene: TRBD2; V gene: TRBV27; J gene: TRBJ2-3
CDR3 protein: CASSSKFNRGSGELFF; CDR3 DNA: TGTGCCAGCAGCTCTAAATTCAATCGAGGTTCCGGGGAGCTGTTTTTT; clone size: -; D gene: -; V gene: TRBV27; J gene: TRBJ2-2
CDR3 protein: CASSLAGGGPSYEQYF; CDR3 DNA: TGTGCCAGTAGTCTCGCCGGGGGGGGTCCCTCCTACGAGCAGTACTTC; clone size: -; D gene: TRBD2; V gene: TRBV19; J gene: TRBJ2-7
CDR3 protein: CASSPQGTNEKLFF; CDR3 DNA: TGTGCCAGCAGCCCCCAGGGCACTAATGAAAAACTGTTTTTT; clone size: once; D gene: -; V gene: TRBV5-6; J gene: TRBJ1-4
CDR3 protein: CASSLEAGATNYGYTF; CDR3 DNA: TGCGCCAGCAGCTTGGAGGCAGGGGCCACCAACTATGGCTACACCTTC; clone size: -; D gene: -; V gene: TRBV5-1; J gene: TRBJ1-2
CDR3 protein: CASSLVAASNEKLFF; CDR3 DNA: TGCGCCAGCAGCTTGGTGGCAGCGTCAAATGAAAAACTGTTTTTT; clone size: -; D gene: -; V gene: TRBV5-1; J gene: TRBJ1-4
CDR3 protein: CASSEGDSLGNEQFF; CDR3 DNA: TGTGCCAGCAGTGAGGGGGACTCTCTCGGGAATGAGCAGTTCTTC; clone size: -; D gene: -; V gene: TRBV2; J gene: TRBJ2-1
CDR3 protein: CASSFVGSLESGGYEQYF; CDR3 DNA: TGTGCCAGCAGTTTTGTAGGGTCCCTAGAGTCGGGAGGCTACGAGCAGTACTTC; clone size: -; D gene: TRBD2; V gene: TRBV27; J gene: TRBJ2-7
CDR3 protein: CASSWAGSEAFF; CDR3 DNA: TGTGCCAGCAGCTGGGCAGGGTCTGAAGCTTTCTTT; clone size: -; D gene: -; V gene: TRBV11-2; J gene: TRBJ1-1
CDR3 protein: CASSLLGDEQYF; CDR3 DNA: TGTGCCAGCAGTTTATTGGGCGACGAGCAGTACTTC; clone size: -; D gene: -; V gene: TRBV27; J gene: TRBJ2-7
CDR3 protein: CASGISGIGTDTQYF; CDR3 DNA: TGTGCCAGCGGGATAAGCGGGATCGGCACAGATACGCAGTATTTT; clone size: -; D gene: TRBD2; V gene: TRBV6-5; J gene: TRBJ2-3
CDR3 protein: CASSRGQRTDTQYF; CDR3 DNA: TGTGCCAGCAGCCGGGGACAGCGCACAGATACGCAGTATTTT; clone size: -; D gene: TRBD1; V gene: TRBV11-2; J gene: TRBJ2-3
CDR3 protein: CASSMAATTEAFF; CDR3 DNA: TGTGCCAGTAGTATGGCGGCCACCACTGAAGCTTTCTTT; clone size: -; D gene: -; V gene: TRBV19; J gene: TRBJ1-1
CDR3 protein: CASSVASGNTGELFF; CDR3 DNA: TGTGCCAGCAGCGTGGCTAGCGGAAACACCGGGGAGCTGTTTTTT; clone size: -; D gene: TRBD2; V gene: TRBV9; J gene: TRBJ2-2
CDR3 protein: CASSPRPSTGRVHQPQHF; CDR3 DNA: TGTGCCAGCAGCCCACGCCCCTCGACAGGGCGAGTGCATCAGCCCCAGCATTTT; clone size: -; D gene: TRBD1; V gene: TRBV7-8; J gene: TRBJ1-5
CDR3 protein: CASSDLSGGTTDTQYF; CDR3 DNA: TGTGCCAGCAGTGACCTTAGCGGGGGGACCACAGATACGCAGTATTTT; clone size: few; D gene: TRBD2; V gene: TRBV6-1; J gene: TRBJ2-3
CDR3 protein: CASSSPSGSAYEQYF; CDR3 DNA: TGTGCCAGCAGCTCACCATCGGGGTCGGCCTACGAGCAGTACTTC; clone size: once; D gene: -; V gene: TRBV5-4; J gene: TRBJ2-7
CDR3 protein: CASSQAQGARNTIYF; CDR3 DNA: TGCGCCAGCAGCCAGGCCCAGGGGGCTAGAAACACCATATATTTT; clone size: -; D gene: TRBD1; V gene: TRBV4-1; J gene: TRBJ1-3
CDR3 protein: CASSSGTSGYEQYF; CDR3 DNA: TGTGCCAGCAGTTCCGGGACTAGCGGCTACGAGCAGTACTTC; clone size: -; D gene: TRBD2; V gene: TRBV13; J gene: TRBJ2-7
CDR3 protein: CASSNSGPGTQYF; CDR3 DNA: TGTGCCAGCAGTAATAGCGGCCCCGGGACCCAGTACTTC; clone size: -; D gene: -; V gene: TRBV6-5; J gene: TRBJ2-5
CDR3 protein: CASRDRRETQYF; CDR3 DNA: TGTGCCAGCAGGGACAGGCGAGAGACCCAGTACTTC; clone size: -; D gene: TRBD1; V gene: TRBV6-5; J gene: TRBJ2-5
CDR3 protein: CASSLRDGGYNEQFF; CDR3 DNA: TGTGCCAGCAGTTTAAGGGACGGGGGCTACAATGAGCAGTTCTTC; clone size: -; D gene: -; V gene: TRBV27; J gene: TRBJ2-1
CDR3 protein: CASSLDPGFNQPQHF; CDR3 DNA: TGTGCCAGCAGCTTAGACCCGGGGTTTAATCAGCCCCAGCATTTT; clone size: -; D gene: -; V gene: TRBV7-9; J gene: TRBJ1-5
CDR3 protein: CASSEYFVREQETQYF; CDR3 DNA: TGTGCCAGCAGTGAATATTTCGTGAGGGAGCAAGAGACCCAGTACTTC; clone size: -; D gene: -; V gene: TRBV25-1; J gene: TRBJ2-5
CDR3 protein: CASSLWEANTEAFF; CDR3 DNA: TGTGCCAGCAGCCTGTGGGAGGCGAACACTGAAGCTTTCTTT; clone size: -; D gene: -; V gene: TRBV9; J gene: TRBJ1-1
CDR3 protein: CATSRGRGGELFF; CDR3 DNA: TGTGCCACCAGCAGGGGAAGAGGGGGGGAGCTGTTTTTT; clone size: -; D gene: -; V gene: TRBV15; J gene: TRBJ2-2
CDR3 protein: CASSQARGQLSQPQHF; CDR3 DNA: TGTGCCAGCAGCCAAGCACGGGGACAGCTAAGTCAGCCCCAGCATTTT; clone size: -; D gene: TRBD1; V gene: TRBV4-2; J gene: TRBJ1-5
CDR3 protein: CASTKTGGYTEAFF; CDR3 DNA: TGTGCCAGCACGAAAACGGGGGGTTATACTGAAGCTTTCTTT; clone size: once; D gene: -; V gene: TRBV27; J gene: TRBJ1-1
CDR3 protein: CASSLSRSAREGYEQYF; CDR3 DNA: TGTGCCAGCAGTTTATCGAGGTCAGCCCGGGAGGGCTACGAGCAGTACTTC; clone size: -; D gene: TRBD2; V gene: TRBV27; J gene: TRBJ2-7
CDR3 protein: CASSSGTETQYF; CDR3 DNA: TGTGCCAGCAGCTCCGGTACGGAGACCCAGTACTTC; clone size: once; D gene: -; V gene: TRBV7-3; J gene: TRBJ2-5
CDR3 protein: CASSMGGRDQETQYF; CDR3 DNA: TGTGCCAGTAGTATGGGGGGGAGGGATCAAGAGACCCAGTACTTC; clone size: once; D gene: TRBD2; V gene: TRBV19; J gene: TRBJ2-5
CDR3 protein: CASSKALAAATGNTIYF; CDR3 DNA: TGTGCCAGCAGCAAAGCGCTGGCGGCAGCCACTGGAAACACCATATATTTT; clone size: -; D gene: -; V gene: TRBV21-1; J gene: TRBJ1-3
CDR3 protein: CASSVGGDGAGYNEQFF; CDR3 DNA: TGTGCCAGCAGCGTAGGGGGGGATGGGGCCGGATACAATGAGCAGTTCTTC; clone size: -; D gene: -; V gene: TRBV9; J gene: TRBJ2-1
CDR3 protein: CASSEYSRSEAFF; CDR3 DNA: TGTGCCAGCAGTGAATATAGCCGCTCTGAAGCTTTCTTT; clone size: -; D gene: -; V gene: TRBV25-1; J gene: TRBJ1-1
CDR3 protein: CASSETGYNEQFF; CDR3 DNA: TGTGCCAGCAGCGAGACTGGTTACAATGAGCAGTTCTTC; clone size: -; D gene: -; V gene: TRBV9; J gene: TRBJ2-1
CDR3 protein: CASSFLPGQGTYEQYF; CDR3 DNA: TGTGCCAGCAGTTTTCTCCCGGGACAGGGAACCTACGAGCAGTACTTC; clone size: -; D gene: TRBD1; V gene: TRBV28; J gene: TRBJ2-7
CDR3 protein: CASSFWQEAFF; CDR3 DNA: TGTGCCAGCAGTTTTTGGCAGGAAGCTTTCTTT; clone size: -; D gene: -; V gene: TRBV28; J gene: TRBJ1-1